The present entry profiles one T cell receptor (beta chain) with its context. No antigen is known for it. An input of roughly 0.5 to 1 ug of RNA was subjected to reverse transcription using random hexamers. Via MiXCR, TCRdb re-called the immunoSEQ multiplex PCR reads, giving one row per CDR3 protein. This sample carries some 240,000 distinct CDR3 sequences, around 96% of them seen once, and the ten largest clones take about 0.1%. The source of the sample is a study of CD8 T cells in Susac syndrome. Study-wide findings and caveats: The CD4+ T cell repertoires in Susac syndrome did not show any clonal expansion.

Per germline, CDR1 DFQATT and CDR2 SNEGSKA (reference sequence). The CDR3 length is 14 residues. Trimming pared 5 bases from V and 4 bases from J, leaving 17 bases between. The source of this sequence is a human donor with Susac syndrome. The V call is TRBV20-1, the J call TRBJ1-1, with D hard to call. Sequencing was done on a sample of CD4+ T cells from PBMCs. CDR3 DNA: TGCAGTGCTTCGTGGCCCAAAGGGAGCACTGAAGCTTTCTTT. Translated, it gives CSASWPKGSTEAFF.